This T cell receptor (beta chain) stems from a study of blood T cell repertoires in COVID-19. Turning to the study itself: Collection of acute and convalescent COVID-19 samples took place in the United States, Italy and Spain. Sources were T cells, B-cell-depleted T cells, or PBMCs; the material itself was cDNA or gDNA.

V was trimmed by 5 bases and J by 7 bases, leaving 15 bases between them. The CDR3 is 14 residues long. Germline CDR1 is SGHRS and CDR2 is YFSETQ. In the study's own analysis: Cell counts per sample came from amplifying reference gene primers. Profiled with immunoSEQ multiplex PCR; TCRdb holds only in-frame clones, not every one. The DNA gave D and trimming, while V, J and clone size come from that table. The sample holds some 150,000 clones, about 88% seen once. The chain employs TRBV5-1 and TRBJ2-2; the D gene is possibly TRBD1 (7 bases). Input material: peripheral blood. The clonotype comes from a man aged 45-65 years with active or convalescent COVID-19. CDR3 amino acids: CASRPRQGGGELFF. The CDR3 DNA is TGCGCCAGCAGACCTCGCCAGGGGGGCGGGGAGCTGTTTTTT.